These T cell receptor beta chains were read from a single sample in a study of vaccination effects on CD4 cells after COVID-19. Their cognate antigens are unknown. This table comes from immunoSEQ multiplex PCR, and its TCRdb copy is limited to in-frame clones, with some not included. In the table there are around 49,000 clones, around 79% of which are singletons. Source: CD4+ T cells from PBMCs cultured with a peptide pool, taken before COVID-19 vaccination. Every receptor here comes from a human donor who had a prior SARS-CoV-2 infection. The CDR3 runs from the conserved cysteine through the conserved F or W. The D gene is left open where the match is weak. Some rows have no size entry. The others give once, few or many, or a class for an expanded clone.

size | J | D | V | DNA | CDR3
once | TRBJ2-5 | TRBD1 | TRBV4-2 | TGTGCCAGCAGCCAAGATGGAAGGACAGGGATGGAGACCCAGTACTTC | CASSQDGRTGMETQYF
- | TRBJ2-1 | TRBD1 | TRBV5-4 | TGTGCCAGCAGCCCGGGACAGTCCTTCAATGAGCAGTTCTTC | CASSPGQSFNEQFF
- | TRBJ1-1 | - | TRBV30 | TGTGCCTGGAGGTCAGAAACGAACACTGAAGCTTTCTTT | CAWRSETNTEAFF
- | TRBJ2-5 | - | TRBV5-4 | TGTGCCAGCAGCTCCGATCCCGGGACGGATACTAGGGTGACGGGCGAGACCCAGTACTTC | CASSSDPGTDTRVTGETQYF
- | TRBJ2-7 | TRBD1 | TRBV11-3 | TGTGCCAGCAGCTTATTCGGCCCGGGACAGGGGATCTCCTACGAGCAGTACTTC | CASSLFGPGQGISYEQYF
- | TRBJ2-1 | TRBD2 | TRBV18 | TGTGCCAGCTCACCATTGCCGTTAGCGGGAGGGAATTACAATGAGCAGTTCTTC | CASSPLPLAGGNYNEQFF
once | TRBJ2-5 | - | TRBV7-9 | TGTGCCAGCAGCGCCCTCACTAGGGGCGGAGAGACCCAGTACTTC | CASSALTRGGETQYF
- | TRBJ2-7 | - | TRBV18 | TGTGCCAGCTCACCAATTGTGGCAGGTCGCTCCTACGAGCAGTACTTC | CASSPIVAGRSYEQYF
- | TRBJ1-4 | - | TRBV11-3 | TGTGCCAGCAGCAAAGGCGAGGTTAATGAAAAACTGTTTTTT | CASSKGEVNEKLFF
- | TRBJ2-1 | - | TRBV15 | TGTGCCACCAGAGTTGAGCCAGTCACCTACAATGAGCAGTTCTTC | CATRVEPVTYNEQFF
- | TRBJ2-7 | - | TRBV4-2 | TGTGCCAGCAGCCAAGCGGGGGAGCAGTACTTC | CASSQAGEQYF
- | TRBJ2-3 | TRBD1 | TRBV10-3 | TGTGCCATCAGGGAACAGGGGGCATCTAGGGATACGCAGTATTTT | CAIREQGASRDTQYF
once | TRBJ2-3 | TRBD2 | TRBV5-1 | TGCGCCAGCAGCTTGGAAAGGGGGCAAGCGGGAGGCGCCTTCACAGATACGCAGTATTTT | CASSLERGQAGGAFTDTQYF
few | TRBJ2-2 | TRBD1 | TRBV19 | TGTGCCAGTAGTCCTCCCAAAGGGTACAGGGGGCCGTACACCGGGGAGCTGTTTTTT | CASSPPKGYRGPYTGELFF
- | TRBJ1-5 | - | TRBV20-1 | TGCAGTGCTAGTGAGGAGATATCAGCGGCCCAGCATTTT | CSASEEISAAQHF
- | TRBJ2-3 | - | TRBV24-1 | TGTGCCACCAGTGAACCATCGAGGGGGGATACGCAGTATTTT | CATSEPSRGDTQYF
- | TRBJ1-3 | - | TRBV5-1 | TGCGCCAGCAGCTTGGAGTGGACACCGAGCTCTGGAAACACCATATATTTT | CASSLEWTPSSGNTIYF
few | TRBJ1-1 | - | TRBV19 | TGTGCCAGTAGTCCCCCCCCGGGAGGGGTCACTGAAGCTTTCTTT | CASSPPPGGVTEAFF
- | TRBJ2-5 | TRBD1 | TRBV15 | TGTGCCACCGCTGTGGGACAGGAAAAAGAGACCCAGTACTTC | CATAVGQEKETQYF
- | TRBJ2-5 | - | TRBV2 | TGTGCCAGCAGCCTCCCCCCCCGGGCCCCAGAGACCCAGTACTTC | CASSLPPRAPETQYF
- | TRBJ2-2 | - | TRBV11-3 | TGTGCCAGCAGCTTAAACGGACAAGTGGGCGGGGAGCTGTTTTTT | CASSLNGQVGGELFF
- | TRBJ2-2 | TRBD1 | TRBV18 | TGTGCCAGCTCACCGAGAATGGGACAGGGATCCGGGGAGCTGTTTTTT | CASSPRMGQGSGELFF
- | TRBJ2-5 | TRBD2 | TRBV13 | TGTGCCAGCAGCACCGGACTAGCGGGGCTAAAAGAGACCCAGTACTTC | CASSTGLAGLKETQYF
- | TRBJ2-1 | - | TRBV2 | TGTGCCAGCCATCGAACCAGGGAAAAGCCTTGGACTGAGCAGTTCTTC | CASHRTREKPWTEQFF
- | TRBJ2-1 | - | TRBV3-1/TRBV3-2 | TGTGCCAGCAGCCACGGCAATGAGCAGTTCTTC | CASSHGNEQFF
- | TRBJ2-7 | - | TRBV12-3/TRBV12-4 | TGTGCCAGCAGTTTAGCGCGAGGGAGTTGGCAGTACTTC | CASSLARGSWQYF
- | TRBJ2-2 | - | TRBV2 | TGTGCCAGCAGTGAGACTTGGAGGGAGAACACCGGGGAGCTGTTTTTT | CASSETWRENTGELFF
- | TRBJ1-6 | - | TRBV18 | TGTGCCAGCTCACCTTCCCAGGGCAATTCACCCCTCCACTTT | CASSPSQGNSPLHF
- | TRBJ2-3 | TRBD2 | TRBV5-1 | TGCGCCAGCAGCCTTTTCGGACTAGCGGGGGGGCCCGGGACAGATACGCAGTATTTT | CASSLFGLAGGPGTDTQYF
- | TRBJ1-5 | - | TRBV3-1/TRBV3-2 | TGTGCCAGCAGCCATAGCAATCAGCCCCAGCATTTT | CASSHSNQPQHF
- | TRBJ1-4 | - | TRBV5-1 | TGCGCCAGCAGCTACGGACCCCCCCCTAATGAAAAACTGTTTTTT | CASSYGPPPNEKLFF
- | TRBJ2-1 | - | TRBV7-2 | TGTGCCAGCAGCTTATTATATGGTAGCGGAAGCACGCAGTTCTTC | CASSLLYGSGSTQFF
few | TRBJ2-4 | - | TRBV11-1 | TGTGCCAGCAGCTCCCCCGGTTCGGCCAAAAACATTCAGTACTTC | CASSSPGSAKNIQYF
- | TRBJ2-1 | TRBD2 | TRBV24-1 | TGTGCCACCAGTGCCGGAAGGGGACTAGCGGGAGGGTGGAAGAGCTCCTACAATGAGCAGTTCTTC | CATSAGRGLAGGWKSSYNEQFF
- | TRBJ2-1 | TRBD1 | TRBV2 | TGTGCCAGCAGTGACCCCCCCGGGACAGCGTACAATGAGCAGTTCTTC | CASSDPPGTAYNEQFF
few | TRBJ2-7 | TRBD1 | TRBV13 | TGTGCCAGCAGCGCGGGACAGGGTAGCGACGAGCAGTACTTC | CASSAGQGSDEQYF
- | TRBJ1-2 | - | TRBV7-2 | TGTGCCAGCAGCTTCGTGAACTATGGCTACACCTTC | CASSFVNYGYTF
- | TRBJ2-5 | - | TRBV7-8 | TGTGCCAGCGACCGGGGCCCAGTGGTGGAGACCCAGTACTTC | CASDRGPVVETQYF
- | TRBJ2-5 | - | TRBV4-3 | TGCGCCAGCAGCCAAGATAGGATTTTGGAGACCCAGTACTTC | CASSQDRILETQYF
few | TRBJ2-2 | - | TRBV5-4 | TGTGCCAGCAGCCCCACCCAATCTACAGGGTACACCGGGGAGCTGTTTTTT | CASSPTQSTGYTGELFF
- | TRBJ1-3 | - | TRBV30 | TGTGCCTGGAGTGTACTTTCTTCTGGAAACACCATATATTTT | CAWSVLSSGNTIYF
- | TRBJ2-5 | - | TRBV2 | TGTGCCAGCAGTCGGGACACTGAAGAGACCCAGTACTTC | CASSRDTEETQYF
- | TRBJ1-2 | - | TRBV25-1 | TGTGCCAGCGGGGGGGTTGGCAAATCAAGTGGCTACACCTTC | CASGGVGKSSGYTF
- | TRBJ2-3 | - | TRBV5-4 | TGTGCCAGCAGCGCCCAGGAGAATGGAGATACGCAGTATTTT | CASSAQENGDTQYF
- | TRBJ1-5 | TRBD1 | TRBV30 | TGTGCCTGGAGTGTAGCCCAGGCGGGACAGGGGTACCAGCCCCAGCATTTT | CAWSVAQAGQGYQPQHF
- | TRBJ2-3 | - | TRBV24-1 | TGTGCCACCAGTGATACGGGGCAGGGCGACACAGATACGCAGTATTTT | CATSDTGQGDTDTQYF
- | TRBJ1-2 | - | TRBV6-1 | TGTGCCAGCAGTGAAAACAGGGTCAGAGCCTACACCTTC | CASSENRVRAYTF